This T cell receptor beta chain was recorded in a study of chemoradiotherapy in HPV16-positive cancers. Study background: A couple of HPV16-positive patients' cells yielded candidate HPV-specific clones and common motifs.

Libraries were prepared by immunoSEQ multiplex PCR; TCRdb keeps only in-frame clonotypes and omits some of them. The sample consists of about 13,000 clones, around 85% of them appearing once. On this clone itself: Its antigen is not identified.

Study results and caveats: In HPV16-positive patients, HPV-responsive T-cell expansion tracked better recurrence-free survival. Only two HPV16-positive patients supplied the functional HPV-specificity definition. During treatment, candidate HPV-specific clones and E7-related motifs expanded in tumor.

The germline gives CDR1 MNHEY, CDR2 SVGAGI. This CDR3 contains 16 residues. V dropped 3 bases and J dropped 1; count of bases not matched to a gene: 7. The specimen was blood, collected from a patient who underwent chemoradiotherapy. The V call is TRBV6-5, the J call TRBJ1-1; 8 bases match TRBD1. The TCR sequence derives from a human donor with HPV-associated anogenital cancer. The CDR3 region has the DNA TGTGCCAGCAGTTATGGCCAAGGACAGGGGAACACTGAAGCTTTCTTT. Translated, it gives CASSYGQGQGNTEAFF.